The present T cell receptor (beta chain) was sequenced within a study of blood T cell repertoires in COVID-19. Study context: Acute and convalescent COVID-19 specimens originated in the United States, Italy and Spain. T cells, B-cell-depleted T cells, or PBMCs provided the cDNA or gDNA that served as material.

This clone was counted a single time. This CDR3 contains 17 residues. Germline loops: CDR1 LGHNA, CDR2 YSLEER. Trimming cost V 1 base and J 6 bases; bases outside gene matches: 8. Per the original methods: How many nucleated cells were present was estimated from reference gene primer amplification. Some clones are missing from TCRdb's copy, which holds only in-frame ones; the method was immunoSEQ multiplex PCR. The V and J calls and clone size come from that table; D and trimming were worked out from the DNA. The data show 65,000 to 75,000 clones, with around 70% seen just once and around 21% held by the top ten.

The sequence derives from a man between 65 and 85 years old with acute or convalescent COVID-19. The chain recombines TRBV4-3 with TRBJ2-2, with 10 bases that match TRBD2. The sequencing sample was made of peripheral blood. CDR3 DNA: TGCGCCAGCAGCCAAGTGGGGGCTAGCGGGAGCCCCGGGGAGCTGTTTTTT. It is translated as CASSQVGASGSPGELFF.